Each of the 18 T cell receptor beta chains below was sequenced from the same sample in a study of T-cell memory formation after mild COVID-19. Each CDR3 protein is one row after TCRdb ran MiXCR on the 5' RACE reads. The sample holds fewer than 500,000 distinct CDR3 sequences, 20% to 25% seen once. Sequencing input: PBMCs or a T cell subset sorted from them (not recorded which). The origin of the receptors is an adult woman who had mild COVID-19 (a few samples of this study predate the infection). Cell type and time point are not known.

At least ten counts were recorded for this clonotype. The chain couples TRBV24-1 to TRBJ2-3, with a weak D call TRBD1 (7 bases). Germline lookup yields CDR1 KGHDR and CDR2 SFDVKD. V was shortened by 4 bases and J by 3 bases, with 13 bases between the two germline ends. The CDR3 is made up of 15 amino acids. CDR3 amino acids: CATSESGGPTDTQYF. In DNA form, the CDR3 reads TGTGCCACCAGTGAATCAGGGGGGCCGACAGATACGCAGTATTTT.

This clonotype was detected ten times or more. This rearrangement joins TRBV4-1 to TRBJ1-2, with D unresolved. This CDR3 spans 13 amino acids. Trimming shortened V by 1 base and J by 4 bases, and 7 bases separated the two germline ends. Germline CDR1 is MGHRA and CDR2 is YSYEKL. For the CDR3, the DNA is TGCGCCAGCAGCCAAGGGGGAGGCTATGGCTACACCTTC. The encoded protein is CASSQGGGYGYTF.

The genes are TRBV5-1 and TRBJ1-1; 11 positions match TRBD1. The V and J ends lost 3 bases and 7 bases, in that order; junction bases with no gene match: 5. The CDR3 length is 14 residues. Germline V lookup: CDR1 SGHRS, CDR2 YFSETQ. The chain's CDR3 is CASSWTGGASEAFF. The CDR3 region has the DNA TGCGCCAGCAGCTGGACAGGGGGCGCGAGTGAAGCTTTCTTT.

The chain recombines TRBV20-1 with TRBJ1-4; a weak D match, TRBD1 (5 bases). This CDR3 contains 15 residues. CDR1 DFQATT and CDR2 SNEGSKA come from the germline V gene (reference sequence). The germline V and J ends were trimmed by 0 bases and 5 bases, with 13 bases remaining between them. Written as DNA, the CDR3 is TGCAGTGCTAGAGATCAAACAGGAGGGAATGAAAAACTGTTTTTT. Encoded protein: CSARDQTGGNEKLFF.

V is TRBV5-1 and J is TRBJ1-3, with 7 bases aligning to TRBD1. The CDR3 consists of 15 residues. Germline V gene sequence: CDR1 SGHRS, CDR2 YFSETQ. V gave up 4 bases and J gave up 8 bases; unmatched junction bases: 12. The CDR3 here is CASSNTGTAGDTIYF. Here the CDR3 DNA reads TGCGCCAGCAGCAACACCGGGACAGCGGGGGACACCATATATTTT.

The V call is TRBV15, the J call TRBJ2-3, with a weak D call TRBD2 (6 bases). The CDR3 is made up of 15 amino acids. V was trimmed by 3 bases and J by 3 bases, leaving 13 bases between them. Germline V gene lookup returns CDR1 LNHNV and CDR2 YYDKDF (reference sequence). The CDR3 region has the DNA TGTGCCACCAGCAGCCTTGGGGCGGGGACAGATACGCAGTATTTT. Amino acids: CATSSLGAGTDTQYF.

The rearrangement uses TRBV30 and TRBJ1-1; no reliable D call. The length of the CDR3 is 12 residues. Per germline, CDR1 GTSNPN and CDR2 SVGIG (reference sequence). The V end was cut by 0 bases, the J end by 6 bases, with 8 bases between. The CDR3 loop is CAWSVPFAEAFF. CDR3 sequence (DNA): TGTGCCTGGAGTGTCCCATTTGCTGAAGCTTTCTTT.

There are many counts of this clonotype. V gene TRBV6-1 combines with J gene TRBJ2-7; TRBD1 agrees at 9 bases. From germline, CDR1 is MNHNS and CDR2 SASEGT. The CDR3 extends over 17 amino acids. J lost 2 bases, V lost 6 bases, and 14 bases had no gene match. The CDR3 DNA reads TGTGCCAGCAGGCGGATTACAGGGGGCGGAATGGCCTACGAGCAGTACTTC. This translates into CASRRITGGGMAYEQYF.

The rearrangement joins TRBV6-6 to TRBJ1-2; D possibly corresponds to TRBD1 (5 bases). Per the germline V gene, CDR1 is MNHNY and CDR2 is SVGAGI (reference sequence). V was cut by 6 bases and J by 4 bases, with 18 bases left in between. The CDR3 is 15 amino acids. The CDR3 spells CASSPSGGGSYGYTF. The CDR3 region has the DNA TGTGCCAGCAGCCCCTCTGGCGGGGGAAGCTATGGCTACACCTTC.

V is TRBV19 and J is TRBJ1-1; 7 bases match TRBD1. After removal of 7 bases from V and 1 base from J, the junction contained 9 bases not matched to a gene. The CDR3 spans 15 residues. From germline, CDR1 is LNHDA and CDR2 SQIVND (reference sequence). The CDR3 region is CASTGTGTANTEAFF. The DNA for the CDR3 is TGTGCCAGTACCGGAACCGGGACAGCGAACACTGAAGCTTTCTTT.

This clonotype has ten or more counts. The V gene is TRBV9, the J gene TRBJ2-1; 7 bases are shared with TRBD2. The CDR3 loop spans 13 amino acids. Looked up from germline, CDR1 is SGDLS and CDR2 is YYNGEE. Trimming cost V 5 bases and J 2 bases; bases outside gene matches: 1. DNA of the CDR3: TGTGCCAGCAGTAGCGGGCCCTACAATGAGCAGTTCTTC. Protein sequence: CASSSGPYNEQFF.

V is TRBV7-9 and J is TRBJ1-1; no clear D gene. The CDR3 is made up of 14 amino acids. V lost 5 bases, J lost 1 base, and 11 bases lay in between. Germline lookup yields CDR1 SEHNR and CDR2 FQNEAQ (reference sequence). DNA of the CDR3: TGTGCCAGCAGCGGATGGGCCCCGAACACTGAAGCTTTCTTT. Translating it yields CASSGWAPNTEAFF.

The chain combines TRBV6-5 with TRBJ2-6; D gene uncertain. The CDR3 extends over 12 amino acids. Germline loops: CDR1 MNHEY, CDR2 SVGAGI. Between the trimmed V and J ends, which lost 8 bases and 3 bases, there was a span of 5 bases. This CDR3 is CASAGGANVLTF. The CDR3 DNA sequence: TGTGCCAGCGCTGGTGGGGCCAACGTCCTGACTTTC.

The rearrangement uses TRBV5-6 and TRBJ1-3, with no clear D. Germline V CDR1 and CDR2: SGHDT, YYEEEE. The CDR3 totals 16 residues. Trimming removed 1 base at V and 0 bases at J, with 11 bases between. CDR3 residues: CASSLFLDYSGNTIYF. DNA for the CDR3: TGTGCCAGCAGCTTGTTTCTCGATTACTCTGGAAACACCATATATTTT.

The chain joins TRBV7-7 to TRBJ2-5; the D gene could be TRBD1 or TRBD2 (5 bases each). CDR1 and CDR2 from the germline V gene are SSHAT and FNYEAQ (reference sequence). CDR3 length: 13 residues. The V gene lost 8 bases and the J gene lost 3 bases, with 13 bases spanning the gap. CDR3 nucleotide sequence: TGTGCCAGCTCCCCCGGGGCGAAAGAGACCCAGTACTTC. Protein: CASSPGAKETQYF. Full variable domain (outside the CDR3, taken from reference TRBV7-7 and TRBJ2-5): GAGVSQSPRYKVTKRGQDVTLRCDPISSHATLYWYQQALGQGPEFLTYFNYEAQPDKSGLPSDRFSAERPEGSISTLTIQRTEQRDSAMYRCASSPGAKETQYFGPGTRLLVL.

This rearrangement joins TRBV3-1 to TRBJ2-7; either TRBD1 or TRBD2 may supply D (5 bases each). The CDR3 is 13 amino acids. Germline values: CDR1 LGHDT, CDR2 YNNKEL (reference sequence). Trimming left V 5 bases short and J 7 bases short, with 15 bases between. CDR3 amino acids: CASSMRGVREQYF. For the CDR3, the DNA is TGTGCCAGCAGCATGAGGGGTGTGAGAGAGCAGTACTTC.

This clonotype was recorded a few times. The chain carries TRBV18 and TRBJ2-1; 7 positions match TRBD2. From germline, CDR1 is KGHSH and CDR2 LQKENI. J lost 1 base, V lost 3 bases, and 9 bases had no gene match. There are 17 residues in the CDR3. CDR3 nucleotides: TGTGCCAGCTCACCGCAGCGGGGTACCAAGTCCTACAATGAGCAGTTCTTC. Translated, it gives CASSPQRGTKSYNEQFF.

The sample holds a few counts of this clonotype. The chain employs TRBV5-5 and TRBJ2-7; tentatively, D is TRBD1 (6 bases). V shed 1 base and J shed 2 bases, with 13 bases lying between them. Germline V gene sequence: CDR1 SGHKS, CDR2 YYEKEE (reference sequence). The CDR3 length is 15 residues. Here the CDR3 reads CASSLLQGSTYEQYF. CDR3 in DNA: TGTGCCAGCAGCTTGTTACAGGGATCTACCTACGAGCAGTACTTC.